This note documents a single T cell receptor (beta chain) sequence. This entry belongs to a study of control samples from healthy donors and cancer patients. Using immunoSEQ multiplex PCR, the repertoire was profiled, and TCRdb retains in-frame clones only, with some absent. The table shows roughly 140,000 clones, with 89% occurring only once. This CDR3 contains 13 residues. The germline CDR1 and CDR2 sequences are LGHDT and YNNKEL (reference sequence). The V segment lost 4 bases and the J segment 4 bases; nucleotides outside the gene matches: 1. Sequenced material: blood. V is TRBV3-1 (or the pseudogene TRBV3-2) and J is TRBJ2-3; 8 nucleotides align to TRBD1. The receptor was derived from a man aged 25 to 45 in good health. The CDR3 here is CASSLDRADTQYF. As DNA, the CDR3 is TGTGCCAGCAGCCTGGACAGGGCAGATACGCAGTATTTT.